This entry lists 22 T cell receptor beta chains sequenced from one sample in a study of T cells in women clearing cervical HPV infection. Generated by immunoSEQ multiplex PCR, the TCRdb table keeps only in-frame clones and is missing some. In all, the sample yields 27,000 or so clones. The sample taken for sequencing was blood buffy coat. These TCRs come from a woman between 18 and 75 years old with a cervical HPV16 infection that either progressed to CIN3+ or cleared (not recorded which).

The CDR3 here is CSCRGVTEAFF. The DNA read from the CDR3 is TGCAGCTGTAGGGGAGTCACTGAA. The rearrangement joins TRBV29-1 to TRBJ1-1, with D tentatively TRBD1 (5 bases). The read falls 3 residues short of the CDR3 end, and the missing part is taken from the germline J gene. This CDR3 has 11 amino acids. Germline V CDR1 and CDR2: SQVTM, ANQGSEA. V was clipped by 8 bases and J by 4 bases, with 11 bases between them.

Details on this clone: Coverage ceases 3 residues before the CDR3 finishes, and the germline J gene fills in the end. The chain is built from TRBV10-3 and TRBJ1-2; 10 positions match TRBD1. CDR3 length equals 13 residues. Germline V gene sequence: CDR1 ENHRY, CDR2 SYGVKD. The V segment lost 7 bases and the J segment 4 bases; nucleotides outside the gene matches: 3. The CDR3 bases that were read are TGTGCCATCACGACAGGGGGCGGCTATGGC. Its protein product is CAITTGGGYG. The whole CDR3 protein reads CAITTGGGYGYTF.

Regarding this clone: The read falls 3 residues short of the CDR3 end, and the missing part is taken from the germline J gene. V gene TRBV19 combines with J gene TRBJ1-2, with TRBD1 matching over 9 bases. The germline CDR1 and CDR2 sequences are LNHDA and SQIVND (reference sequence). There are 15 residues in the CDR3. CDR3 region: CATSNPGTGKNIYTF. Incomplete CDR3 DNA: TGTGCCACCAGTAACCCCGGGACAGGGAAAAACATC.

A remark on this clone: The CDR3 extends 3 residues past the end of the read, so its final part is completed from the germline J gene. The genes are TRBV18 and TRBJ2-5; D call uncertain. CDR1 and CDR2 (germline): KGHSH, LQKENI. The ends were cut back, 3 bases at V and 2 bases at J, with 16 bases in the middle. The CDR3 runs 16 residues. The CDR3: CASSPESSVLQETQYF. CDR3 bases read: TGTGCCAGCTCACCGGAAAGCAGCGTACTACAAGAGACC. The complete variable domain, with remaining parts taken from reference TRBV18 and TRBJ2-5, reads NAGVMQNPRHLVRRRGQEARLRCSPMKGHSHVYWYRQLPEEGLKFMVYLQKENIIDESGMPKERFSAEFPKEGPSILRIQQVVRGDSAAYFCASSPESSVLQETQYFGPGTRLLVL.

CDR3 DNA, as far as it was read: TGTGCCAGCAGCTTTCCGAGTAGCGGGATGGGTGAG. Its protein product is CASSFPSSGMGE. The CDR3 in full is CASSFPSSGMGEQFF. This chain connects TRBV7-6 to TRBJ2-1; TRBD2 agrees at 8 bases. The read halts 3 residues ahead of the CDR3 end, with the missing end drawn from the germline J gene. J was trimmed by 9 bases and V by 3 bases; bases with no gene match: 10. CDR3 length equals 15 residues. Germline V gene data show CDR1 as SGHVS and CDR2 as FNYEAQ. Full variable domain (remainder filled in from reference TRBV7-6 and TRBJ2-1): GAGVSQSPRYKVTKRGQDVALRCDPISGHVSLYWYRQALGQGPEFLTYFNYEAQQDKSGLPNDRFSAERPEGSISTLTIQRTEQRDSAMYRCASSFPSSGMGEQFFGPGTRLTVL.

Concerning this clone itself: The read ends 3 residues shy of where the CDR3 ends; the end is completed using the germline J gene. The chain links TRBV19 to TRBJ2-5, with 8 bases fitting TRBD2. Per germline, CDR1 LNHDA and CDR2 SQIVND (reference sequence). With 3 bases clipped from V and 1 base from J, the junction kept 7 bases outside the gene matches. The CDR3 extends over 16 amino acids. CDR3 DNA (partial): TGTGCCAGTAGTATTAGGAGCGGGGGCCTCCAAGAGACC. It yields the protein CASSIRSGGLQET. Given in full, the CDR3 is CASSIRSGGLQETQYF.

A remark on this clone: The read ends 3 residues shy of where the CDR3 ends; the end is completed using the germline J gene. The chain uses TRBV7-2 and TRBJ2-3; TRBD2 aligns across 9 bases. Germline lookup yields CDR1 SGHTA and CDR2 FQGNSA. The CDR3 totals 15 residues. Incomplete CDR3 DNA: TGTGCCAGCAGCTTACTGACTAGCGGAGAAGAGACG. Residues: CASSLLTSGEET. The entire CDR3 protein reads CASSLLTSGEETQYF.

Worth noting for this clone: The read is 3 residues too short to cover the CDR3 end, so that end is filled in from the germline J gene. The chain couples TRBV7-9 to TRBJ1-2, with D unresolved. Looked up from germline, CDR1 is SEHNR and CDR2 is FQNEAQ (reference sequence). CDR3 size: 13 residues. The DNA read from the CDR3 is TGTGCCAGCAGCTTAGCCTTATCCTACGAC. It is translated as CASSLALSYD. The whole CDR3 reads CASSLALSYDYTF.

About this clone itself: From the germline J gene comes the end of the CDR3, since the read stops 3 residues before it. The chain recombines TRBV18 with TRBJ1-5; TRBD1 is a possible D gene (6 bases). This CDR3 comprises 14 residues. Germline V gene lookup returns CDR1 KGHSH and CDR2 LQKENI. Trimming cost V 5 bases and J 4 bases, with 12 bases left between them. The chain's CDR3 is CASSGGQINQPQHF. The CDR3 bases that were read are TGTGCCAGCTCAGGAGGACAGATAAATCAGCCC. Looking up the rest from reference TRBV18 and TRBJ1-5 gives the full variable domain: NAGVMQNPRHLVRRRGQEARLRCSPMKGHSHVYWYRQLPEEGLKFMVYLQKENIIDESGMPKERFSAEFPKEGPSILRIQQVVRGDSAAYFCASSGGQINQPQHFGDGTRLSIL.

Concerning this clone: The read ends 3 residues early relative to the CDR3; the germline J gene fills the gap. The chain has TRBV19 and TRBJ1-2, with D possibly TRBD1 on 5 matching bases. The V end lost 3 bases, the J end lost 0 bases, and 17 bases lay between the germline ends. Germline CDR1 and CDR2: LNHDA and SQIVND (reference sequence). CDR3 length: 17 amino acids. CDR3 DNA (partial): TGTGCCAGTAGTATCGGAGTAAAGACAGATACTAACTATGGC. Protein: CASSIGVKTDTNYG. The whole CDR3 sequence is CASSIGVKTDTNYGYTF.

Here the CDR3 reads CASSPPTVYGYTF. The CDR3 bases that were read are TGTGCCAGTAGTCCGCCGACAGTGTACGGC. This chain links TRBV19 with TRBJ1-2; TRBD1 might be the D (5 bases). The read stops 3 residues short of the end of the CDR3; the missing end is completed from the germline J gene. The V gene's germline CDR1 is LNHDA and CDR2 SQIVND (reference sequence). The CDR3 sequence is 13 residues long.

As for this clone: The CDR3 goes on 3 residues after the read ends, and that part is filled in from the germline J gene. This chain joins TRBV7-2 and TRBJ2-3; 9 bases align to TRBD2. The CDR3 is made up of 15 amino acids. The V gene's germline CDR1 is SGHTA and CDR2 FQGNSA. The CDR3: CASSPWASGKETQYF. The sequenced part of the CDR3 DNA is TGTGCCAGCAGCCCCTGGGCTAGCGGGAAAGAGACG.

CDR3 DNA (partial): TGTGCCTGGAGTGTTGACAGCTACTATGGC. Protein sequence: CAWSVDSYYG. The whole CDR3 reads CAWSVDSYYGYTF. The chain uses TRBV30 and TRBJ1-2; the D gene is possibly TRBD1 (5 bases). The CDR3 end lies 3 residues beyond the end of the read and is filled in from the germline J gene. The V gene's germline CDR1 is GTSNPN and CDR2 SVGIG (reference sequence). This CDR3 has 13 residues. V was trimmed by 0 bases and J by 3 bases, leaving 8 bases between them. Combining the CDR3 with reference TRBV30 and TRBJ1-2 gives the whole variable domain SQTIHQWPATLVQPVGSPLSLECTVEGTSNPNLYWYRQAAGRGLQLLFYSVGIGQISSEVPQNLSASRPQDRQFILSSKKLLLSDSGFYLCAWSVDSYYGYTFGSGTRLTVV.

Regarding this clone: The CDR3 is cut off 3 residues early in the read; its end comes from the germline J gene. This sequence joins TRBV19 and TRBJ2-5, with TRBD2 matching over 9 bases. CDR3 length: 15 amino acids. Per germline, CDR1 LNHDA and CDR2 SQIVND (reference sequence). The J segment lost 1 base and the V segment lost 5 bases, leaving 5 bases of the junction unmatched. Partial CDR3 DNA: TGTGCCAGTAGTTTGGGACTAGCAGCCCAAGAGACC. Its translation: CASSLGLAAQET. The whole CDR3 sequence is CASSLGLAAQETQYF. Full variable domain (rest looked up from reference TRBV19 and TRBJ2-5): DGGITQSPKYLFRKEGQNVTLSCEQNLNHDAMYWYRQDPGQGLRLIYYSQIVNDFQKGDIAEGYSVSREKKESFPLTVTSAQKNPTAFYLCASSLGLAAQETQYFGPGTRLLVL.

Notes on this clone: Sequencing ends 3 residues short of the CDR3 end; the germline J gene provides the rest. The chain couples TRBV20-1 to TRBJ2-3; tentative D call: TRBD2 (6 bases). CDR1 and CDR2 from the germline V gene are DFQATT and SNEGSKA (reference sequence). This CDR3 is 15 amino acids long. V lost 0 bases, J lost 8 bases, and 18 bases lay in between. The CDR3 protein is CSARDRRAGRGTQYF. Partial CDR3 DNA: TGCAGTGCTAGAGATCGGCGAGCGGGCCGAGGTACG.

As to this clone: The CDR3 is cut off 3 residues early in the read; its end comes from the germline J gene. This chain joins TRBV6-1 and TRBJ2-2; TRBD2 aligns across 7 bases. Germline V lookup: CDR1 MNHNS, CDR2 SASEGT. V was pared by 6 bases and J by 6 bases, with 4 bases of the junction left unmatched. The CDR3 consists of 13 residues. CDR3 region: CASRETSAGELFF. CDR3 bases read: TGTGCCAGCAGGGAAACTAGCGCCGGGGAG.

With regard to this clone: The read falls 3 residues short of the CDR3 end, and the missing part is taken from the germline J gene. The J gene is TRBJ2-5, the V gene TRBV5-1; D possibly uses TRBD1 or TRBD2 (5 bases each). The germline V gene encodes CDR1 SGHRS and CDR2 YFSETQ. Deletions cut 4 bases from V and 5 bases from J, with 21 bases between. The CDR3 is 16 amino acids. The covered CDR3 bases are TGCGCCAGCAGCCAAAGGTCGGGATCAGGGCGGGAGACC. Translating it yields CASSQRSGSGRET. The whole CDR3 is CASSQRSGSGRETQYF.

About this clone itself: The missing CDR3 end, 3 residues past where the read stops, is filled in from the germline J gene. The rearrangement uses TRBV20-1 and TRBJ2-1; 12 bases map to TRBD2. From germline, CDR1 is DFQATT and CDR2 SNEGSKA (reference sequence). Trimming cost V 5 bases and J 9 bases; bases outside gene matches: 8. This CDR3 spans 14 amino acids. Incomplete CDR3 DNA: TGCAGTGCTGAACTAGCGGGGGGCCGTGGTGAG. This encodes CSAELAGGRGE. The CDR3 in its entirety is CSAELAGGRGEQFF.

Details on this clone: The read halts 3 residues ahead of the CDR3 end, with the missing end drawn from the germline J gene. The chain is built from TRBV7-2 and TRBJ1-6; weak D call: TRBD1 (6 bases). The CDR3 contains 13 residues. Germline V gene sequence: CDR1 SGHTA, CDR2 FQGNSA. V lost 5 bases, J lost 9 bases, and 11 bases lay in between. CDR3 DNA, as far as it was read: TGTGCCAGCAGCCGGATGGGGGCTTCACCC. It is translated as CASSRMGASP. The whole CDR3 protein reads CASSRMGASPLHF.

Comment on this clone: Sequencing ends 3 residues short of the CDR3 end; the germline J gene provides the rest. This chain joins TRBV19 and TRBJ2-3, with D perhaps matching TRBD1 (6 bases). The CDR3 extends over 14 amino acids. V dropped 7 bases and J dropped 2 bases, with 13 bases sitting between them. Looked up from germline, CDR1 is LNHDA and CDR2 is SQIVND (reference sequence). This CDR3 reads CASTPRGNTDTQYF. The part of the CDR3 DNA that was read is TGTGCCAGTACGCCCAGGGGAAACACAGATACG. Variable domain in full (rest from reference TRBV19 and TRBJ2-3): DGGITQSPKYLFRKEGQNVTLSCEQNLNHDAMYWYRQDPGQGLRLIYYSQIVNDFQKGDIAEGYSVSREKKESFPLTVTSAQKNPTAFYLCASTPRGNTDTQYFGPGTRLTVL.

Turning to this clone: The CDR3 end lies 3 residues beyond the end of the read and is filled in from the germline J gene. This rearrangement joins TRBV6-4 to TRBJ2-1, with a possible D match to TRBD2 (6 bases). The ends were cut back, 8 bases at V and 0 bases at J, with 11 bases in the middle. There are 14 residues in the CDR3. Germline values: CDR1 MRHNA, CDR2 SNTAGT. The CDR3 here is CASASGPSYNEQFF. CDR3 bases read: TGTGCCAGCGCCAGCGGGCCCTCCTACAATGAG.

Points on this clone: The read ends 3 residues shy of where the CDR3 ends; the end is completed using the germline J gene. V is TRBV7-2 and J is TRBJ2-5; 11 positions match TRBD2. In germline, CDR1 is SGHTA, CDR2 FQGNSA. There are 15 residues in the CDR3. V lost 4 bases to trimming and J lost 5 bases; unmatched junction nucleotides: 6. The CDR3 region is CASSSGLAGRETQYF. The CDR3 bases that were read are TGTGCCAGCAGCTCAGGACTAGCGGGTCGGGAGACC.